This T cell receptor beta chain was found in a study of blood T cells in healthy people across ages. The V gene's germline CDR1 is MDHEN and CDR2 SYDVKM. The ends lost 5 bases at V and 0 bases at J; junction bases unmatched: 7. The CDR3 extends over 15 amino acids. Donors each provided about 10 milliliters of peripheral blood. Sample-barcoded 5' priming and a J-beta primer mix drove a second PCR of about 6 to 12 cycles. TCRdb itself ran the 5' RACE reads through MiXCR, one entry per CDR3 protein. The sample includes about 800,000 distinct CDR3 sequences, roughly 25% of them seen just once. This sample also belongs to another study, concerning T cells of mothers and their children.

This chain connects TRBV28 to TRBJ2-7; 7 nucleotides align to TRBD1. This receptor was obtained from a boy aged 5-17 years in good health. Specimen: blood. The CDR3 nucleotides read TGTGCCAGCAGTCTTGGACAGGTTACCTCCTACGAGCAGTACTTC. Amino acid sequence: CASSLGQVTSYEQYF.